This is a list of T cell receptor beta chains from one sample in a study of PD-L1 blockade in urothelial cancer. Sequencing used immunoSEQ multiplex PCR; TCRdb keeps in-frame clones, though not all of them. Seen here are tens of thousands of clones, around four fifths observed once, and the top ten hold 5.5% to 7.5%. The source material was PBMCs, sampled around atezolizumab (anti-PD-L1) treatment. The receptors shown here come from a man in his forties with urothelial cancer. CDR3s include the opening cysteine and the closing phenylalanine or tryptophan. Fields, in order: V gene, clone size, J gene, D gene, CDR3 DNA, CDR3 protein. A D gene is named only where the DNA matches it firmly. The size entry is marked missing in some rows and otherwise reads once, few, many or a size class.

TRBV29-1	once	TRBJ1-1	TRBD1	TGCAGCGCCACCGGGACAGGGAACACTGAAGCTTTCTTT	CSATGTGNTEAFF
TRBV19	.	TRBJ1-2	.	TGTGCCAGTAAACGGAGCGACCTGGGCTACACCTTC	CASKRSDLGYTF
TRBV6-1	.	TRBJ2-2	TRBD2	TGTGCCAGCAGTGAGGGACTAGCGGGAGTGACCGGGGAGCTGTTTTTT	CASSEGLAGVTGELFF
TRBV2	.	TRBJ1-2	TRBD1	TGTGCCAGCAGTGAAAACAGGGGGCTTGGCTACACCTTC	CASSENRGLGYTF
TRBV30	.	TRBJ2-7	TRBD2	TGTGCCTGGAAGACAGCGGGAGCATACGAGCAGTACTTC	CAWKTAGAYEQYF
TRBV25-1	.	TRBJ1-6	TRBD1	TGTGCCAGCAGGTCGACAGGGTATAATTCACCCCTCCACTTT	CASRSTGYNSPLHF
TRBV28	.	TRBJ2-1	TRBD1	TGTGCCAGCCTCGGACAGGGGGCGAGGTTGTCCTACAATGAGCAGTTCTTC	CASLGQGARLSYNEQFF
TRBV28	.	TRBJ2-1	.	TGTGCCAGCAGTTTCCCGGGGATTTTGTTCTTC	CASSFPGILFF
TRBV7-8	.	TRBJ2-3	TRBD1	TGTGCCAGCAGCCCGGGACAGGGGCAGACAGATACGCAGTATTTT	CASSPGQGQTDTQYF
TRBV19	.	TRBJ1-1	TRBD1	TGTGCCAGTAGGGACAGGGACACTGAAGCTTTCTTT	CASRDRDTEAFF
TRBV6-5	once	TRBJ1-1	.	TGTGCCAGCAGGTCCACCTATGGAGGGGTGACTGAAGCTTTCTTT	CASRSTYGGVTEAFF
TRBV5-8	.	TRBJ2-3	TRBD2	TGTGCCAGCAGCCCAGGACTAGATGGCACAGATACGCAGTATTTT	CASSPGLDGTDTQYF
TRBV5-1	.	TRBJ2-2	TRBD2	TGCGCCAGCAGCTTAGGTAGCGGGAGAAGCGGGGAGCTGTTTTTT	CASSLGSGRSGELFF
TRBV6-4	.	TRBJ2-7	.	TGTGCCAGCAGGGCCCCGGGCGAGCAGTACTTC	CASRAPGEQYF
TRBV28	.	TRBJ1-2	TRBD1	TGTGCCAGCGGGACAGGCTCTTCGAACTATGGCTACACCTTC	CASGTGSSNYGYTF
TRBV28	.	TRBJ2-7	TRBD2	TGTGCCAGCAGTTTACCAGCGGGAGTGGTCGAGCAGTACTTC	CASSLPAGVVEQYF
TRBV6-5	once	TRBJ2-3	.	TGTGCCAGCAGTTACTCTGGAGGGAGAGGGGATACGCAGTATTTT	CASSYSGGRGDTQYF
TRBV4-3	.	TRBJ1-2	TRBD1	TGCGCCAGCAGCCAGGGACAGCCAGGCTATGGCTACACCTTC	CASSQGQPGYGYTF
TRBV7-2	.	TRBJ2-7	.	TGTGCCAGCAGCCTAGAAGCGGGTTTTACCTACGAGCAGTACTTC	CASSLEAGFTYEQYF
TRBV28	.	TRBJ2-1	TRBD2	TGTGCCAGCAGTTCCGGACTAGCGGGAGGGAGGCGCTCCTACAATGAGCAGTTCTTC	CASSSGLAGGRRSYNEQFF
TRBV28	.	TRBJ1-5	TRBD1	TGTGCCAGCAGTCGGGGACAGCCTTATCAGCCCCAGCATTTT	CASSRGQPYQPQHF
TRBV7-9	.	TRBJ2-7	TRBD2	TGTGCCAGCATGCTGACTAGCGGGTCCTACGAGCAGTACTTC	CASMLTSGSYEQYF
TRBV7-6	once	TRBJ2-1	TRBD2	TGTGCCAGCAGCTCAGGACTAGGTCGGTCCTCCTACAATGAGCAGTTCTTC	CASSSGLGRSSYNEQFF
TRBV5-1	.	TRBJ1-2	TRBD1	TGCGCCAGCAGCGTATCAGGGGGCCGGTCCTATGGCTACACCTTC	CASSVSGGRSYGYTF
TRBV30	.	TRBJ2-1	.	TGTGCCTGGAGTGGGTCCTCTTCGCGGGAGTTCTTC	CAWSGSSSREFF
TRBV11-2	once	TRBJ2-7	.	TGTGCCAGCAGCTTAGGGGAGTGGTACGAGCAGTACTTC	CASSLGEWYEQYF
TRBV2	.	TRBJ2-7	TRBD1	TGTGCCAGCAGCGTGGACAGGGTCTACGAGCAGTACTTC	CASSVDRVYEQYF
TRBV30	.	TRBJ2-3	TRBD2	TGTGCCTGGAAAGGAACGGGAGGTGCGCAGTATTTT	CAWKGTGGAQYF
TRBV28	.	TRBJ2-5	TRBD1	TGTGCCAGCACCCCCTTGGTGGGGACAGGGGGGAAAGAGACCCAGTACTTC	CASTPLVGTGGKETQYF
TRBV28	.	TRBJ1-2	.	TGTGCCAGCACTACGACAGACCTCTATGGCTACACCTTC	CASTTTDLYGYTF
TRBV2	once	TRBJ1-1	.	TGTGCCATACGTTGGGGGGAAAACACTGAAGCTTTCTTT	CAIRWGENTEAFF
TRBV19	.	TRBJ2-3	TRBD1	TGTGCCGCCGGGACAGGCACAGATACGCAGTATTTT	CAAGTGTDTQYF
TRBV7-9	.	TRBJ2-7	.	TGTGCCAGCAGCCCAGTTTCTAGTATCTACGAGCAGTACTTC	CASSPVSSIYEQYF
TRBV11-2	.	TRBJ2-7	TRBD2	TGTGCCAGCAGCTTGTCTACTAGCGGGAACTACGAGCAGTACTTC	CASSLSTSGNYEQYF
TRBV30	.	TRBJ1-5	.	TGTGCCTGGAAGTCAGGGCTGAGCAATCAGCCCCAGCATTTT	CAWKSGLSNQPQHF
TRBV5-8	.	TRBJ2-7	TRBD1	TGTGCCAGCAGCCTCAACCCGGGACAGGATCCCGAGCAGTACTTC	CASSLNPGQDPEQYF
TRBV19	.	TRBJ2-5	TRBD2	TGTGCCAGTCGGAAGGGACTAGCGGCCAAAGAGACCCAGTACTTC	CASRKGLAAKETQYF
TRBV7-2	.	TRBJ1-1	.	TGTGCCAGCAGCTTAGACAGGGCCGGGAACACTGAAGCTTTCTTT	CASSLDRAGNTEAFF
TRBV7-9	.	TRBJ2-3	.	TGTGCCAGCAGCTTATGGGACTTCACAGATACGCAGTATTTT	CASSLWDFTDTQYF
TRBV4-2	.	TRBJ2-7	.	TGTGCCAGCAGCCAAGTTGGGGGGGCCCACGAGCAGTACTTC	CASSQVGGAHEQYF
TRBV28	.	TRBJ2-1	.	TGTGCCAGCAGTCCCGTTGTTTGGCAGGGGGGATACAATGAGCAGTTCTTC	CASSPVVWQGGYNEQFF
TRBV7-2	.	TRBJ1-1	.	TGTGCCAGCAGCCCCCCGCGTAGTTTCGCTGAAGCTTTCTTT	CASSPPRSFAEAFF
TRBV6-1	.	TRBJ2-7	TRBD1	TGTGCCGCGGAAGGCCGAGACAGGGTAAACGAGCAGTACTTC	CAAEGRDRVNEQYF
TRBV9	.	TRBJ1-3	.	TGTGCCAGCAGCGGGGGGACACTTGGAAACACCATATATTTT	CASSGGTLGNTIYF
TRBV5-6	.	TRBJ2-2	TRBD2	TGTGCCAGCAGCTTGGCGGCAGGGAGCGGGGCCGGGGAGCTGTTTTTT	CASSLAAGSGAGELFF
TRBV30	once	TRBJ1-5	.	TGTGCCTGGAGTCCCGTGGGAGGGTACAATCAGCCCCAGCATTTT	CAWSPVGGYNQPQHF
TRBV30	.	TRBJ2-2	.	TGTGCCTGGAGTGTACACAGGAACACCGGGGAGCTGTTTTTT	CAWSVHRNTGELFF
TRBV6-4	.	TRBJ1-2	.	TGTGCCAGCAGTGTCATGGCGGGGAGTAACTATGGCTACACCTTC	CASSVMAGSNYGYTF
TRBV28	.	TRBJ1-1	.	TGTGCCAGCAGCCCCCTTGGACTTTCTGGTGAAGCTTTCTTT	CASSPLGLSGEAFF
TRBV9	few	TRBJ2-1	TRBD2	TGTGCCAGCAGCCCGATCTTGACTAGCGGGGGGAGTGAGCAGTTCTTC	CASSPILTSGGSEQFF
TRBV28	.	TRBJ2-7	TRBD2	TGTGCCAGCAGGAGAGCGGGAGTTGTCTACGAGCAGTACTTC	CASRRAGVVYEQYF
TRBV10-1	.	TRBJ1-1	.	TGCGCCGTAGGGGGTGCCGGAGCTTTCTTT	CAVGGAGAFF
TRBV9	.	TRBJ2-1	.	TGTGCCAGCAGCGTAGTCTGGGGAGGCTCCTACAATGAGCAGTTCTTC	CASSVVWGGSYNEQFF
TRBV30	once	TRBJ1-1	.	TGTGCCTGGAGGATAGGACACAGCACTGAAGCTTTCTTT	CAWRIGHSTEAFF
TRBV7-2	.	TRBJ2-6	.	TGTGCCAGCAGCTTAGCCCGCTCTGGGGCCAACGTCCTGACTTTC	CASSLARSGANVLTF
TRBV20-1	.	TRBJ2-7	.	TGCAGTGTCGGGGACTCCTACGAGCAGTACTTC	CSVGDSYEQYF